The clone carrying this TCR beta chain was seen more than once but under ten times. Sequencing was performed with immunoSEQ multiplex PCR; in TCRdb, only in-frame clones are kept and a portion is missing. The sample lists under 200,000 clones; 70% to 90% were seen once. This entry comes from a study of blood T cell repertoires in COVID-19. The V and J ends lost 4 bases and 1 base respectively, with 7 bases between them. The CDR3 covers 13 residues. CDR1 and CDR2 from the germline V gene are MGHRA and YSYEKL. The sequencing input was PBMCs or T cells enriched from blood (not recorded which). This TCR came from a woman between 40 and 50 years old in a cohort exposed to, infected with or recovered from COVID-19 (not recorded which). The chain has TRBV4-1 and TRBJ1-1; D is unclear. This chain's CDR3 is CASSLAGNTEAFF. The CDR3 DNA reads TGCGCCAGCAGCCTAGCTGGGAACACTGAAGCTTTCTTT.